These 30 T cell receptor beta chains share one sample of origin, sequenced in a study of blood T cell repertoires in COVID-19. The method was immunoSEQ multiplex PCR; TCRdb's version includes in-frame clones alone and lacks a portion of them. The data hold 190,000 or so clones, with nearly 90% observed a single time. Input material: peripheral blood. The receptors shown here come from a man aged 45-65 years with acute or convalescent COVID-19.

This chain joins TRBV5-1 and TRBJ2-5; TRBD2 matches 14 bases. The germline V gene has CDR1 SGHRS and CDR2 YFSETQ. With V trimmed by 4 bases and J by 2 bases, 4 bases remained unmatched. The CDR3 runs 16 residues. The CDR3 sequence is CASSLTSGGGQETQYF. The CDR3 bases are TGCGCCAGCAGCCTGACTAGCGGGGGGGGTCAAGAGACCCAGTACTTC.

The V gene is TRBV29-1, the J gene TRBJ2-1; D is unresolved. With 4 bases removed from V and 8 bases from J, the gap between germline ends came to 15 bases. CDR3 length: 13 residues. The germline gives CDR1 SQVTM, CDR2 ANQGSEA. This chain's CDR3 is CSVGPRLMDEQFF. Written as DNA, the CDR3 is TGCAGCGTTGGACCGCGACTTATGGATGAGCAGTTCTTC.

The V gene is TRBV5-1, the J gene TRBJ2-1, with 9 positions matching TRBD2. CDR1 and CDR2 (germline): SGHRS, YFSETQ. V dropped 3 bases and J dropped 4; count of bases not matched to a gene: 5. The CDR3 is 15 residues long. The CDR3 coding sequence is TGCGCCAGCAGCTATCTAGCGGGGAGTTACAATGAGCAGTTCTTC. It encodes CASSYLAGSYNEQFF.

The chain recombines TRBV7-2 with TRBJ1-1, with D perhaps matching TRBD1 (5 bases). The germline V and J ends were trimmed by 0 bases and 7 bases, with 9 bases remaining between them. The CDR3 sequence is 13 residues long. In germline, CDR1 is SGHTA, CDR2 FQGNSA. The CDR3 region is CASSLAGTLEAFF. The CDR3 DNA follows: TGTGCCAGCAGCTTAGCGGGGACTCTTGAAGCTTTCTTT.

The chain carries TRBV28 and TRBJ2-3; the D is unclear. Germline CDR1 and CDR2: MDHEN and SYDVKM. V lost 1 base and J lost 6, with 17 bases in between. The CDR3 sequence is 16 residues long. The CDR3 loop is CASSLSVVLPRDTQYF. The CDR3 DNA is TGTGCCAGCAGTTTATCGGTGGTTTTGCCCCGGGATACGCAGTATTTT.

The V and J genes are TRBV13 and TRBJ2-2, with 10 bases that match TRBD1. This CDR3 spans 13 amino acids. Germline CDR1 PRHDT, CDR2 FYEKMQ (reference sequence). V lost 11 bases to trimming and J lost 4 bases; unmatched junction nucleotides: 4. The CDR3 spells CASGTGATGELFF. DNA of the CDR3: TGTGCCTCCGGGACAGGGGCCACCGGGGAGCTGTTTTTT.

The chain employs TRBV29-1 and TRBJ1-2, with 11 positions matching TRBD1. This CDR3 is built from 14 residues. The V segment lost 0 bases and the J segment 5 bases; nucleotides outside the gene matches: 2. Germline CDR1 SQVTM, CDR2 ANQGSEA. DNA for the CDR3: TGCAGCGTTGAAGACCGGGACAGGGGGTATGGCTACACCTTC. Translating it yields CSVEDRDRGYGYTF.

This clone came up a few times. The genes are TRBV3-1 (or the pseudogene TRBV3-2) and TRBJ2-7, with 8 bases identical to TRBD1. The V and J ends lost 0 bases and 3 bases, in that order; junction bases with no gene match: 7. CDR3 size: 16 residues. Germline CDR1 LGHDT, CDR2 YNNKEL (reference sequence). CDR3 protein: CASSQDSTGGYYEQYF. The CDR3, as DNA: TGTGCCAGCAGCCAAGATAGCACAGGGGGTTACTACGAGCAGTACTTC.

This clone was counted a single time. The chain uses TRBV9 and TRBJ2-3; 7 positions match TRBD1. Per the germline V gene, CDR1 is SGDLS and CDR2 is YYNGEE. The CDR3 length is 14 residues. The V and J ends lost 4 bases and 5 bases, in that order; junction bases with no gene match: 7. The DNA of the CDR3 is TGTGCCAGCAGCCTTGGACAGGCAGGAGATACGCAGTATTTT. This gives the protein CASSLGQAGDTQYF.

The CDR3 spells CASRWGVGTDTQYF. CDR3 DNA sequence: TGTGCCAGCAGGTGGGGAGTCGGGACAGATACGCAGTATTTT. The chain combines TRBV27 with TRBJ2-3; possibly TRBD2 for D (5 bases). The CDR3 is 14 residues long. V lost 6 bases and J 3 bases, leaving 13 bases between the germline ends. Germline V lookup: CDR1 MNHEY, CDR2 SMNVEV (reference sequence).

The chain is built from TRBV7-2 and TRBJ1-5; TRBD1 might be the D (6 bases). CDR3 length equals 14 residues. From germline, CDR1 is SGHTA and CDR2 FQGNSA. Trimming cost V 5 bases and J 6 bases, with 14 bases left between them. DNA of the CDR3: TGTGCCAGCAGCAGGGGGGAGGGTACTCAGCCCCAGCATTTT. Protein product: CASSRGEGTQPQHF.

In regard to this clone: One end of the junction does not line up with germline, which may come from a read error. The V call is TRBV28, the J call TRBJ1-5; D unresolved. This CDR3 is built from 12 residues. Germline-derived CDR1 and CDR2 are MDHEN and SYDVKM. The CDR3 sequence is CASSSGKQPQHF. The CDR3 DNA reads as TGTGCCAGCAGTTCAGGCAAGCAGCCCCAGCATTTT.

Only one count was recorded for this clone. The rearrangement uses TRBV5-6 and TRBJ2-7; 10 positions match TRBD1. This CDR3 comprises 15 residues. Germline CDR1 is SGHDT and CDR2 is YYEEEE. J was trimmed by 5 bases and V by 5 bases; bases with no gene match: 10. CDR3 in DNA: TGTGCCAGCAGTAGACAGGGGGCGCGCAGTGACGAGCAGTACGTC. The encoded protein is CASSRQGARSDEQYV.

This clone was detected a few times. V gene TRBV4-1 combines with J gene TRBJ1-5; possibly TRBD1 for D (6 bases). The CDR3 length is 15 residues. V was clipped by 4 bases and J by 6 bases, with 16 bases between them. The V gene's germline CDR1 is MGHRA and CDR2 YSYEKL. CDR3 sequence (DNA): TGCGCCAGCAGCCTTCGGTTGGGGGCTGGTCAGCCCCAGCATTTT. This sequence encodes CASSLRLGAGQPQHF.

CDR3 nucleotides: TGTGCCAGCAACCCGGGGCAGGGGGTGATCTACGAGCAGTACGTC. Translating gives CASNPGQGVIYEQYV. The V call is TRBV6-5, the J call TRBJ2-7, with 7 bases matching TRBD1. V was clipped by 7 bases and J by 3 bases; unmatched bases: 12. Germline CDR1 is MNHEY and CDR2 is SVGAGI. The CDR3 runs 15 residues.

This clone was seen more than once but under ten times. V is TRBV9 and J is TRBJ2-1, with D possibly being TRBD2 (5 bases). Trimming took 0 bases from V and 10 from J, leaving 11 bases between them. The CDR3 has 13 residues. Germline CDR1 is SGDLS and CDR2 is YYNGEE. The CDR3 DNA is TGTGCCAGCAGCGTAGATGGGGAGCGGGAGCAGTTCTTC. Translating it yields CASSVDGEREQFF. The full variable domain, rest sourced from reference TRBV9 and TRBJ2-1, is DSGVTQTPKHLITATGQRVTLRCSPRSGDLSVYWYQQSLDQGLQFLIQYYNGEERAKGNILERFSAQQFPDLHSELNLSSLELGDSALYFCASSVDGEREQFFGPGTRLTVL.

The CDR3: CASSYRPRGSSPLHF. CDR3 nucleotides: TGTGCCAGCAGTTACAGACCCCGAGGGAGCTCACCCCTCCACTTT. This chain joins TRBV6-5 and TRBJ1-6, with D unresolved. Germline CDR1 and CDR2: MNHEY and SVGAGI. This CDR3 is built from 15 residues. Trimming pared 2 bases from V and 10 bases from J, leaving 15 bases between.

The rearrangement links TRBV9 to TRBJ2-3; tentatively, D is TRBD1 (7 bases). The V end lost 0 bases, the J end lost 9 bases, and 11 bases lay between the germline ends. CDR3 length: 13 amino acids. In germline, CDR1 is SGDLS, CDR2 YYNGEE. The CDR3 nucleotides read TGTGCCAGCAGCGTAGATTCAGGGGGGACGCAGTATTTT. This codes for CASSVDSGGTQYF.

The V gene is TRBV5-6, the J gene TRBJ2-7; TRBD2 is a possible D gene (5 bases). The CDR3 totals 15 residues. The germline gives CDR1 SGHDT, CDR2 YYEEEE. Deletions cut 3 bases from V and 0 bases from J, with 13 bases between. The CDR3 DNA reads as TGTGCCAGCAGCTCCCGCGGGTGGGGCTCCTACGAGCAGTACTTC. This sequence encodes CASSSRGWGSYEQYF.

J is TRBJ2-1 and V is TRBV9; TRBD2 matches at 13 bases. The CDR3 consists of 17 residues. CDR1 and CDR2 from the germline V gene are SGDLS and YYNGEE. V trimming: 0 bases; J trimming: 5 bases; junction bases outside the gene matches: 5. In DNA, the CDR3 is TGTGCCAGCAGCGTAGTCGGGGGGACTAGCGGGGACAATGAGCAGTTCTTC. Translation gives CASSVVGGTSGDNEQFF.

The table lists this clone with a count of one. V is TRBV12-2 and J is TRBJ2-7; TRBD1, as called in the table, went unchecked against the DNA. TRBV12-2 is designated a pseudogene. The CDR3 sequence is 14 residues long. The CDR3 is CASRSTPQGYEQYF. In nucleotides, the CDR3 is TGTGCAAGTCGCTCCACCCCACAGGGCTACGAGCAGTACTTC.

This chain uses TRBV4-2 with TRBJ2-5, with D perhaps matching TRBD2 (7 bases). Trimming left V 2 bases short and J 2 bases short, with 24 bases between. Germline V lookup: CDR1 LGHNA, CDR2 YNFKEQ. The CDR3 covers 19 residues. CDR3 region: CASSQSGGPPGTPQETQYF. CDR3 bases: TGTGCCAGCAGCCAATCGGGGGGCCCCCCCGGGACACCACAAGAGACCCAGTACTTC.

This clone appeared a single time. The rearrangement links TRBV19 to TRBJ1-2; TRBD1 matches at 9 bases. Germline values: CDR1 LNHDA, CDR2 SQIVND (reference sequence). V lost 5 bases to trimming and J lost 4 bases; unmatched junction nucleotides: 2. CDR3 length: 13 residues. In nucleotides, the CDR3 is TGTGCCAGTAGTGTACAGGGGGCCTATGGCTACACCTTC. Its translation is CASSVQGAYGYTF.

The V call is TRBV27, the J call TRBJ1-5; no reliable D call. This CDR3 region has 14 residues. CDR1 MNHEY and CDR2 SMNVEV come from the germline V gene (reference sequence). V shed 9 bases and J shed 0 bases, with 12 bases lying between them. The chain's CDR3 is CARKWRDSNQPQHF. DNA of the CDR3: TGTGCCAGAAAATGGAGGGATAGCAATCAGCCCCAGCATTTT.

This clone was observed a single time. The genes are TRBV4-3 and TRBJ2-3, with D perhaps matching TRBD1 (6 bases). CDR3 size: 19 residues. Germline V gene sequence: CDR1 LGHNA, CDR2 YSLEER. Trimming pared 0 bases from V and 1 base from J, leaving 20 bases between. The CDR3, as DNA: TGCGCCAGCAGCCAAGATTCGGCAGGGGTCTCCCTGGGCACAGATACGCAGTATTTT. Its translation: CASSQDSAGVSLGTDTQYF.

The chain links TRBV6-1 to TRBJ2-7; the D is unclear. The CDR3 runs to 12 residues. The V end was cut by 3 bases, the J end by 6 bases, with 9 bases between. CDR1 is MNHNS, CDR2 SASEGT, per germline. CDR3 loop: CASSELRPEQYF. The CDR3 coding sequence is TGTGCCAGCAGTGAGTTGCGCCCCGAGCAGTACTTC.

The genes are TRBV6-5 and TRBJ2-1; 7 bases agree with TRBD2. V dropped 6 bases and J dropped 8; count of bases not matched to a gene: 4. Germline V CDR1 and CDR2: MNHEY, SVGAGI. This CDR3 contains 12 residues. CDR3 DNA: TGTGCCAGCAGCCCGGGGGGACATGAGCAGTTCTTC. This encodes CASSPGGHEQFF.

The chain carries TRBV30 and TRBJ1-2; 7 bases are shared with TRBD1. The J segment lost 2 bases and the V segment lost 5 bases, leaving 5 bases of the junction unmatched. The CDR3 totals 13 residues. Germline assignment: CDR1 GTSNPN and CDR2 SVGIG (reference sequence). CDR3 amino acids: CAWHYRGNYGYTF. CDR3 bases: TGTGCCTGGCACTACAGGGGAAACTATGGCTACACCTTC.

Concerning this clone itself: The sample contains more than one DNA sequence encoding this CDR3. The chain combines TRBV3-1 (or the pseudogene TRBV3-2) with TRBJ2-3, with TRBD2 matching 8 bases. The CDR3 has 15 amino acids. Trimming cost V 0 bases and J 3 bases; bases outside gene matches: 2. Germline values: CDR1 LGHDT, CDR2 YNNKEL (reference sequence). CDR3 bases: TGTGCCAGCAGCCAAGAAGCGGGGGAAACAGATACGCAGTATTTT. Its translation is CASSQEAGETDTQYF.

This clone was seen a few times. In nucleotides, the CDR3 is TGTGCCAGCAGCTCGTTCGGTGAAGCTTTCTTT. Translating it yields CASSSFGEAFF. The chain is built from TRBV5-6 and TRBJ1-1; D is uncertain. This CDR3 is 11 amino acids long. Germline CDR1 and CDR2: SGHDT and YYEEEE. Trimming took off 3 bases at V and 7 bases at J, with 7 bases between the two ends.